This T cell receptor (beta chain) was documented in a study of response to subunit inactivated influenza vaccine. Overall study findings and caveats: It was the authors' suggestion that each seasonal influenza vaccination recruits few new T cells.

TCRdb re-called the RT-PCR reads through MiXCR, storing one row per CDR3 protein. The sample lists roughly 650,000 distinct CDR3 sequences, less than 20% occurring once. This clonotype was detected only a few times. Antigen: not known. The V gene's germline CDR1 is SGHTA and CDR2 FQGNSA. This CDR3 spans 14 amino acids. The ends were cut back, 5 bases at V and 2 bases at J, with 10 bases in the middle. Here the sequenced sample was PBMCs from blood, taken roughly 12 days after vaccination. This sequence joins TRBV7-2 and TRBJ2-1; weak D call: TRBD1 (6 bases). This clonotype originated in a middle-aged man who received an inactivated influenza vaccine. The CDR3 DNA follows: TGTGCCAGCAGCAAACGGACAGCCTACAATGAGCAGTTCTTC. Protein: CASSKRTAYNEQFF.